This TCR beta chain was captured in a study of blood T cell repertoires in COVID-19. At the level of the study: Researchers got acute and convalescent COVID-19 samples from the United States, Italy and Spain. T cells, B-cell-depleted T cells, or PBMCs supplied cDNA or gDNA.

As handled by the study authors: Quantification of nucleated cells was approximated via reference gene primer amplification. Data came from immunoSEQ multiplex PCR; TCRdb stores just in-frame clones and leaves some out. That table furnishes V, J and clone size, whereas the DNA furnished D and trimming. The sample has roughly 80,000 clones; around 86% are singletons. This clone was counted once. The J segment lost 13 bases and the V segment lost 2 bases, leaving 7 bases of the junction unmatched. This CDR3 is built from 13 residues. Per the germline V gene, CDR1 is SGHAT and CDR2 is FQNNGV. The sequencing sample was made of peripheral blood. The chain links TRBV11-2 to TRBJ2-1; 8 bases are a match to TRBD2. This TCR was sampled from a human donor in a cohort sampled during active COVID-19. The CDR3 DNA sequence: TGTGCCAGCAGCTTATTTAAACTAGCGGAACAGTTCTTC. Protein: CASSLFKLAEQFF.